This TCR beta chain came from a study of blood T cells in healthy people across ages. In regard to this clonotype: What it recognizes is unknown.

A sample-barcoded 5' primer and a J-beta primer mix were used in a second PCR of about 7 to 11 cycles. A tag from a template-switch adaptor with 12 random nucleotides marked each cDNA molecule. TCRdb processed the 5' RACE reads anew with MiXCR; each CDR3 protein has one entry. Here the sample spans some 760,000 distinct CDR3 sequences, 25% being singletons. Study results and caveats: In older individuals, TCR beta diversity per million T cells was lower, falling roughly linearly with age.

In each sample, at least 6 million PBMCs were isolated. The CDR3 covers 15 residues. The V end was cut by 3 bases, the J end by 10 bases, with 21 bases between. Looked up from germline, CDR1 is LNHDA and CDR2 is SQIVND (reference sequence). The same specimen was also included in a second study, on T cells of mothers and their children.

This clonotype was sampled from a boy younger than 18 in good health. The chain uses TRBV19 and TRBJ1-2; weak D call: TRBD1 (5 bases). Sequencing was performed on blood. CDR3 amino acids: CASSMAGVEEIDYTF. The CDR3 region has the DNA TGTGCCAGTAGTATGGCGGGGGTAGAGGAGATTGACTACACCTTC.